This is a list of T cell receptor beta chains from one sample in a study of cytomegalovirus exposure and HLA in healthy donors. Some clones are missing from TCRdb's copy, which holds only in-frame ones; the method was immunoSEQ multiplex PCR. The ten top clones account for roughly 4%, within a sample of over 55,000 clones. Source material: PBMCs. Receptor source: a male donor in good health and CMV-seronegative. Both conserved end residues are part of each CDR3. Fields, in order: J gene, D gene, V gene, CDR3 protein, CDR3 DNA. A D gene is named only where the DNA matches it firmly.

TRBJ2-7 | TRBD2 | TRBV19 | CASSRGGVSSYEQYF | TGTGCCAGTAGTCGTGGGGGGGTATCCTCCTACGAGCAGTACTTC
TRBJ2-7 | - | TRBV28 | CASSSFTLGSTLTEQYF | TGTGCCAGCAGTTCATTTACCCTGGGCTCCACTTTGACCGAGCAGTACTTC
TRBJ1-5 | TRBD1 | TRBV4-1 | CASSQGGQGGNQPQHF | TGCGCCAGCAGCCAGGGAGGACAGGGGGGCAATCAGCCCCAGCATTTT
TRBJ2-3 | TRBD1 | TRBV6-5 | CASSRQGAGTDTQYF | TGTGCCAGCAGCCGTCAGGGGGCCGGCACAGATACGCAGTATTTT
TRBJ2-5 | TRBD2 | TRBV7-2 | CASSFGGAQETQYF | TGTGCCAGCAGCTTCGGGGGGGCCCAAGAGACCCAGTACTTC
TRBJ1-2 | TRBD1 | TRBV6-5 | CASSYARTGGAYGYTF | TGTGCCAGCAGTTACGCCCGGACAGGGGGAGCCTATGGCTACACCTTC
TRBJ2-7 | - | TRBV27 | CASSFFGPTYEQYF | TGTGCCAGCAGCTTTTTTGGGCCCACCTACGAGCAGTACTTC
TRBJ2-2 | - | TRBV6-1 | CASSGGLNTGELFF | TGTGCCAGCAGCGGGGGGCTGAACACCGGGGAGCTGTTTTTT
TRBJ2-1 | TRBD2 | TRBV4-1 | CASSQATSGSANEQFF | TGCGCCAGCAGCCAAGCGACTAGCGGGAGTGCCAATGAGCAGTTCTTC
TRBJ2-7 | - | TRBV30 | CAWSPTGAGGEQYF | TGTGCCTGGTCCCCCACAGGGGCGGGGGGCGAGCAGTACTTC
TRBJ1-2 | - | TRBV5-4 | CASSASGQPYANYGYTF | TGTGCCAGCAGCGCGAGCGGACAGCCATACGCTAACTATGGCTACACCTTC
TRBJ1-6 | - | TRBV12-5 | CASAVRDNSPLHF | TGTGCTAGTGCTGTCAGGGATAATTCACCCCTCCACTTT
TRBJ2-2 | - | TRBV7-9 | CASSPPTNTGELFF | TGTGCCAGCAGCCCCCCAACGAACACCGGGGAGCTGTTTTTT
TRBJ2-4 | - | TRBV18 | CASSPGGNGAKNIQYF | TGTGCCAGCTCACCAGGAGGGAATGGGGCCAAAAACATTCAGTACTTC
TRBJ1-1 | - | TRBV4-1 | CASSQVKGRVDTEAFF | TGCGCCAGCAGCCAAGTAAAGGGGCGAGTAGACACTGAAGCTTTCTTT
TRBJ1-4 | - | TRBV19 | CATQNRAGEKLFF | TGTGCCACTCAAAACAGGGCCGGGGAAAAACTGTTTTTT
TRBJ1-6 | TRBD1 | TRBV30 | CAWRTGTGQSPLHF | TGTGCCTGGCGTACCGGGACAGGGCAATCACCCCTCCACTTT
TRBJ2-7 | - | TRBV18 | CASSPIERQEQYF | TGTGCCAGCTCACCAATCGAGCGACAGGAGCAGTACTTC
TRBJ2-1 | - | TRBV15 | CATSRRRSRGSDNEQFF | TGTGCCACCAGCAGACGTAGGTCCCGGGGATCCGACAATGAGCAGTTCTTC
TRBJ2-1 | TRBD1 | TRBV6-1 | CASSELGTGAYNEQFF | TGTGCCAGCAGTGAACTGGGGACAGGGGCCTACAATGAGCAGTTCTTC
TRBJ2-3 | - | TRBV10-3 | CAISVGHRTDTQYF | TGTGCCATCAGTGTGGGACACCGCACAGATACGCAGTATTTT
TRBJ1-2 | - | TRBV6-1 | CASGNHGYTF | TGTGCGAGCGGCAACCATGGCTACACCTTC
TRBJ1-4 | - | TRBV4-2 | CASSQDGTREKLFF | TGTGCCAGCAGCCAAGATGGGACACGGGAAAAACTGTTTTTT
TRBJ1-1 | TRBD1 | TRBV5-1 | CASSLAGTANTEAFF | TGCGCCAGCAGCTTGGCAGGGACAGCCAACACTGAAGCTTTCTTT
TRBJ2-7 | TRBD2 | TRBV7-9 | CASSRPVAGEQYF | TGTGCCAGCAGCCGCCCCGTAGCGGGGGAGCAGTACTTC